This section outlines one T cell receptor beta chain sequence together with its context. This record comes from a study of T cell responses to AZD1222 COVID-19 vaccine. The CDR3 has 14 amino acids. V was trimmed by 7 bases and J by 4 bases, leaving 16 bases between them. The germline V gene has CDR1 SNHLY and CDR2 FYNNEI. The assay was immunoSEQ multiplex PCR, and TCRdb's table has in-frame clones only and misses some. This table has approximately 160,000 clones, approximately 90% appearing once. This sequence originates from an adult in good health. This specimen was peripheral blood, taken on day 0 of AZD1222 vaccination. The gene calls are TRBV2 and TRBJ1-2; D possibly corresponds to TRBD1 (5 bases). The CDR3 here is CASMTDSFFYGYTF. The CDR3, as DNA: TGTGCCAGCATGACTGACAGTTTCTTCTATGGCTACACCTTC. Full variable domain (rest looked up from reference TRBV2 and TRBJ1-2): EPEVTQTPSHQVTQMGQEVILRCVPISNHLYFYWYRQILGQKVEFLVSFYNNEISEKSEIFDDQFSVERPDGSNFTLKIRSTKLEDSAMYFCASMTDSFFYGYTFGSGTRLTVV.